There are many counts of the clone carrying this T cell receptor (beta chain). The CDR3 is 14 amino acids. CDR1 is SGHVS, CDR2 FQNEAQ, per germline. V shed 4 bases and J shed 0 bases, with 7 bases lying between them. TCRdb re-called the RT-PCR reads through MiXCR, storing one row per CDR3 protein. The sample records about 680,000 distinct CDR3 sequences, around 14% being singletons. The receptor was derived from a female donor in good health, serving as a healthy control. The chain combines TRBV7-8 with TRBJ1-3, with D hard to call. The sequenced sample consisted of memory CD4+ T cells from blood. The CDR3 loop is CASSYLSSGNTIYF. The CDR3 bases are TGTGCCAGCAGCTATCTCAGCTCTGGAAACACCATATATTTT.